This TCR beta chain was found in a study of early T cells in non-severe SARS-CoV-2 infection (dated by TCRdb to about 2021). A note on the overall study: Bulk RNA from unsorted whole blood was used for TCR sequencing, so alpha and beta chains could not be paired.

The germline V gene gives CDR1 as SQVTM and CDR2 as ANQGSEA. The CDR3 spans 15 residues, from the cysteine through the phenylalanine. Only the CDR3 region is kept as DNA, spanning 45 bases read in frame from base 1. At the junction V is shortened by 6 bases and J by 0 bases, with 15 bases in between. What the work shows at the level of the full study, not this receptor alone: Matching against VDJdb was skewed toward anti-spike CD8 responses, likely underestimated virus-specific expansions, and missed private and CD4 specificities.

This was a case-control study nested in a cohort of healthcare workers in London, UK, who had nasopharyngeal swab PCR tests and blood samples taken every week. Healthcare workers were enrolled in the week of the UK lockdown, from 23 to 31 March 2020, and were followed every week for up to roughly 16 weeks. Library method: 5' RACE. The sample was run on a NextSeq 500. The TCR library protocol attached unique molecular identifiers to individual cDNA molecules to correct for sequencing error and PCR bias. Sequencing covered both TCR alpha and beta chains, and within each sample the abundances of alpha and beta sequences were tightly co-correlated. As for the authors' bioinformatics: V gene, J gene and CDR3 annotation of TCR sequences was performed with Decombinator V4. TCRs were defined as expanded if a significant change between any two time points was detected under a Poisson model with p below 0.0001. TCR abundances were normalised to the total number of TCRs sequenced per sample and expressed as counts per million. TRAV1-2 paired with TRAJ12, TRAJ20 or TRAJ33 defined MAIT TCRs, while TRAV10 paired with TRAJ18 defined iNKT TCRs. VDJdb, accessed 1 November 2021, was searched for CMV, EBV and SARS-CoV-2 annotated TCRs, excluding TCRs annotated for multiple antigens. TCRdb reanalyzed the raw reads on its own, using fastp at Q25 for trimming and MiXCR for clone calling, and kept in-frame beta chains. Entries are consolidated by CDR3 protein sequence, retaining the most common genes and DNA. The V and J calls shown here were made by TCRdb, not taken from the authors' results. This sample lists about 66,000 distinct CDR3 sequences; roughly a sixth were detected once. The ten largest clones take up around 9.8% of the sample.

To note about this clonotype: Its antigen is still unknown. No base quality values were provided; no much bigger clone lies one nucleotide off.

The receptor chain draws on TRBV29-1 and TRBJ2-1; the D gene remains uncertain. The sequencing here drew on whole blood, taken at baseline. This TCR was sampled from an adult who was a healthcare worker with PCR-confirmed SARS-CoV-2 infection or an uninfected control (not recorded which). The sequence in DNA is TGCAGCGTCCCGGAGAGGAGTTCCTCCTACAATGAGCAGTTCTTC. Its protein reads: CSVPERSSSYNEQFF.